This T cell receptor (beta chain) emerged from a study of CD8 T cells in Susac syndrome. Study observations and caveats: The study admitted that it had a relatively small number of individuals in its TCR sequencing and HLA analysis.

About this clonotype: The antigen remains undetermined.

Negative magnetic isolation gave CD8+ and CD4+ cells; FACS enriched CD8+ TEMRA. Random hexamers served to reverse transcribe roughly 0.45 to 1 ug RNA. The amplification used immunoSEQ multiplex PCR on TCR beta CDR3; it spanned 54 Vbeta and 13 Jbeta. From the immunoSEQ multiplex PCR reads, TCRdb called clonotypes with MiXCR, one entry per CDR3 protein. The sample shows 100,000 or so distinct CDR3 sequences, roughly 94% of them seen only once. This TCR was recovered from a human donor with Susac syndrome. Input material: CD4+ T cells from PBMCs.

CDR3 in amino acids: CASNKSTGQWWVGPHTEAFF. CDR3 in DNA: TGTGCCAGCAACAAAAGTACAGGGCAATGGTGGGTCGGACCCCACACTGAAGCTTTCTTT. The chain recombines TRBV21-1 with TRBJ1-1; the table gives TRBD1 as D, unverified against the DNA. TRBV21-1 is assigned pseudogene status. The CDR3 consists of 20 residues.